Below, 32 T cell receptor beta chains from the same sample are listed, as sequenced in a study of blood T cells in healthy people across ages. Together with a sample-barcoded 5' primer, a J-beta primer mix was included in a second PCR lasting about 7 to 12 cycles. Using its own MiXCR run on the 5' RACE reads, TCRdb lists one record per CDR3 protein. This sample carries 850,000 to 1,100,000 distinct CDR3 sequences, under 40% of them seen once, and the ten largest clones take around 13%. Sequenced material: blood. These receptors were obtained from a young man in good health.

The chain employs TRBV6-2 or TRBV6-3 and TRBJ2-4, with a possible D match to TRBD2 (6 bases). The CDR3 covers 15 residues. V dropped 2 bases and J dropped 2 bases, with 10 bases sitting between them. CDR1 MNHEY and CDR2 SVGEGT come from the germline V gene. The CDR3, as DNA: TGTGCCAGCAGTTACCGGGGGTTGACCAAAAACATTCAGTACTTC. It yields the protein CASSYRGLTKNIQYF.

There are a few counts of this clonotype. The genes are TRBV6-2 or TRBV6-3 and TRBJ2-3; D unresolved. CDR3 length equals 11 residues. The germline V gene encodes CDR1 MNHEY and CDR2 SVGEGT. Trimming removed 7 bases at V and 6 bases at J, with 8 bases between. CDR3 sequence reads: CASNSRDTQYF. The CDR3 DNA reads as TGTGCCAGCAACTCTAGGGATACGCAGTATTTT.

The rearrangement links TRBV4-3 to TRBJ2-1; 12 bases map to TRBD1. This CDR3 comprises 17 residues. J lost 1 base, V lost 5 bases, and 6 bases had no gene match. CDR1 and CDR2 from the germline V gene are LGHNA and YSLEER. The CDR3 is CASSEGGQGASYNEQFF. For the CDR3, the DNA is TGCGCCAGCAGCGAGGGGGGACAGGGGGCGTCCTACAATGAGCAGTTCTTC.

This chain uses TRBV6-2 or TRBV6-3 with TRBJ2-1; 12 bases match TRBD2. The length of the CDR3 is 17 residues. CDR1 is MNHEY and CDR2 is SVGEGT in the germline V gene. V dropped 0 bases and J dropped 7; count of bases not matched to a gene: 7. The CDR3 region has the DNA TGTGCCAGCAGTTACTCGCCGCTAGCGGGAGGGTGGAATGAGCAGTTCTTC. Its protein product is CASSYSPLAGGWNEQFF.

This clonotype was seen once. The chain recombines TRBV6-2 or TRBV6-3 with TRBJ2-1; TRBD2 aligns across 9 bases. Germline V CDR1 and CDR2: MNHEY, SVGEGT. Losses at the gene ends were 6 bases for V and 6 bases for J; bases not matched to a gene: 3. The CDR3 runs 13 residues. As DNA, the CDR3 is TGTGCCAGCAGACGGACTAGCGCCAATGAGCAGTTCTTC. Amino acid sequence: CASRRTSANEQFF.

The chain recombines TRBV6-6 with TRBJ1-5; D gene uncertain. The CDR3 covers 14 residues. Between the trimmed V and J ends, which lost 2 bases and 1 base, there was a span of 6 bases. The germline V gene has CDR1 MNHNY and CDR2 SVGAGI (reference sequence). The CDR3 DNA is TGTGCCAGCAGTTACGCTACCAGCAATCAGCCCCAGCATTTT. Amino acid sequence: CASSYATSNQPQHF.

The chain couples TRBV29-1 to TRBJ2-2, with D possibly being TRBD1 (5 bases). Trimming removed 4 bases from V and 4 bases from J, with 13 bases in between. Germline V lookup: CDR1 SQVTM, CDR2 ANQGSEA. CDR3 size: 14 residues. The CDR3: CSVGVGVGTGELFF. The DNA for the CDR3 is TGCAGCGTTGGAGTAGGGGTTGGCACCGGGGAGCTGTTTTTT.

This clonotype was recorded a few times. The chain uses TRBV20-1 and TRBJ2-1; D remains ambiguous. This CDR3 region has 12 residues. The ends were cut back, 4 bases at V and 5 bases at J, with 9 bases in the middle. Germline CDR1 and CDR2: DFQATT and SNEGSKA (reference sequence). CDR3 protein: CSANRLNNEQFF. The CDR3, as DNA: TGCAGTGCTAACCGACTGAACAATGAGCAGTTCTTC.

In this sample, this clonotype turned up a few times. This rearrangement joins TRBV12-3 or TRBV12-4 to TRBJ2-1, with TRBD2 matching 14 bases. The CDR3 covers 14 residues. The V gene end was trimmed by 8 bases and the J gene end by 5 bases; junction bases not matched to a gene: 2. DNA for the CDR3: TGTGCCAGCGGGGGACTAGCGGGGGACAATGAGCAGTTCTTC. Encoded protein: CASGGLAGDNEQFF.

This clonotype was seen ten or more times. The junction and the germline gene differ at one end; a read error may be behind it. The rearrangement links TRBV5-1 to TRBJ2-3; D ambiguous. CDR1 and CDR2 (germline): SGHRS, YFSETQ. The CDR3 is 13 residues long. CDR3 protein: CASSLGSTDTQYF. The DNA of the CDR3 is TGTGCCAGCAGCCTCGGGAGCACAGATACGCAGTATTTT. Filled out from reference TRBV5-1 and TRBJ2-3, the complete variable domain reads KAGVTQTPRYLIKTRGQQVTLSCSPISGHRSVSWYQQTPGQGLQFLFEYFSETQRNKGNFPGRFSGRQFSNSRSEMNVSTLELGDSALYLCASSLGSTDTQYFGPGTRLTVL.

This clonotype was picked up a small number of times. The rearrangement uses TRBV11-2 and TRBJ2-3; TRBD2 matches at 9 bases. The CDR3 contains 16 residues. V dropped 5 bases and J dropped 6; count of bases not matched to a gene: 12. Germline V gene lookup returns CDR1 SGHAT and CDR2 FQNNGV. The CDR3: CASSPTRQRGADTQYF. In DNA form, the CDR3 reads TGTGCCAGCAGCCCGACTCGGCAGCGGGGGGCGGATACGCAGTATTTT.

This clonotype was observed many times. An end of the junction differs from the germline gene, which may be a read error. The V call is TRBV12-3 or TRBV12-4, the J call TRBJ2-1, with TRBD2 matching 15 bases. This CDR3 is built from 16 residues. The CDR3, as DNA: TGCGCCAGCAGCCGGGGACTAGCGGGGGGTTACAATGAGCAGTTCTTC. Translating it yields CASSRGLAGGYNEQFF.

In its sample, this clonotype was seen a few times. This chain connects TRBV5-1 to TRBJ2-3; D is undetermined. Trimming took off 0 bases at V and 6 bases at J, with 14 bases between the two ends. Germline values: CDR1 SGHRS, CDR2 YFSETQ. CDR3 length equals 15 residues. The CDR3 DNA sequence: TGCGCCAGCAGCTTGGAAACCACCTCCGGGGATACGCAGTATTTT. Amino acid sequence: CASSLETTSGDTQYF.

Here the CDR3 reads CSVEPRDRTYNEQYF. CDR3 DNA: TGCAGCGTTGAACCCCGGGACAGGACCTACAATGAGCAGTACTTC. This chain connects TRBV29-1 to TRBJ2-5; the match to TRBD1 covers 8 bases. Germline assignment: CDR1 SQVTM and CDR2 ANQGSEA. V lost 2 bases to trimming and J lost 11 bases; unmatched junction nucleotides: 16. The CDR3 consists of 15 residues.

This rearrangement joins TRBV20-1 to TRBJ2-1; possible D gene TRBD2, 6 bases. Deletions cut 5 bases from V and 5 bases from J, with 22 bases between. This CDR3 contains 16 residues. Germline loops: CDR1 DFQATT, CDR2 SNEGSKA (reference sequence). The chain's CDR3 is CSARGWGDSKNNEQFF. CDR3 nucleotide sequence: TGCAGTGCTCGAGGCTGGGGGGACTCCAAAAACAATGAGCAGTTCTTC.

The table lists this clonotype with a few counts. The rearrangement links TRBV29-1 to TRBJ2-4; 7 nucleotides match TRBD1. J was trimmed by 8 bases and V by 7 bases; bases with no gene match: 8. The CDR3 length is 12 residues. CDR1 is SQVTM and CDR2 is ANQGSEA in the germline V gene. CDR3 in DNA: TGCAGCGCTTGGGACAGCGAGGACATTCAGTACTTC. Translation gives CSAWDSEDIQYF.

The chain employs TRBV12-3 or TRBV12-4 and TRBJ1-4, with 7 bases matching TRBD1. The CDR3 has 16 amino acids. The ends lost 6 bases at V and 3 bases at J; junction bases unmatched: 10. The CDR3 region is CASSRQTGMANEKLFF. The CDR3 bases are TGTGCCAGCAGCCGACAGACAGGGATGGCTAATGAAAAACTGTTTTTT.

Here the CDR3 DNA reads TGTGCCAGCGGGCCCGATGGGGCCTCGGAAAAACTGTTTTTT. Amino acid sequence: CASGPDGASEKLFF. The chain has TRBV27 and TRBJ1-4; D might be TRBD1 (5 bases). This CDR3 spans 14 amino acids. The V gene lost 8 bases and the J gene lost 8 bases, with 18 bases spanning the gap. Germline V gene lookup returns CDR1 MNHEY and CDR2 SMNVEV (reference sequence). The full variable domain, its missing parts supplied by reference TRBV27 and TRBJ1-4, is EAQVTQNPRYLITVTGKKLTVTCSQNMNHEYMSWYRQDPGLGLRQIYYSMNVEVTDKGDVPEGYKVSRKEKRNFPLILESPSPNQTSLYFCASGPDGASEKLFFGSGTQLSVL.

This clonotype came up many times. The rearrangement links TRBV12-3 or TRBV12-4 to TRBJ2-7; a weak D match, TRBD1 (6 bases). The CDR3 totals 12 residues. Trimming cost V 5 bases and J 8 bases, with 13 bases left between them. CDR3 sequence reads: CASSEPDSQQYF. In nucleotides, the CDR3 is TGTGCCAGCAGTGAGCCGGACAGCCAGCAGTACTTC.

This clonotype came up a few times. The chain employs TRBV12-3 or TRBV12-4 and TRBJ1-2; 7 bases are shared with TRBD1. The CDR3 has 12 amino acids. The trim removed 8 bases at V and 10 bases at J, leaving 10 bases unmatched. CDR3 sequence (DNA): TGTGCCAGCGGTGGGACAGCGAACCACTACACCTTC. Amino acids: CASGGTANHYTF.

Concerning this clonotype itself: The junction differs from germline at one of its ends, possibly a read error. The chain is built from TRBV12-3 or TRBV12-4 and TRBJ1-1; D call uncertain. This CDR3 has 12 residues. The CDR3 nucleotides are TGTGCCAGCAGTTTTTTGGGCAATGAAGCTTTCTTC. Protein product: CASSFLGNEAFF.

This clonotype was counted only a few times. The chain has TRBV6-2 or TRBV6-3 and TRBJ2-7, with D tentatively TRBD1 (5 bases). Germline CDR1 and CDR2: MNHEY and SVGEGT. With 6 bases removed from V and 3 bases from J, the gap between germline ends came to 12 bases. CDR3 length: 13 amino acids. CDR3 residues: CASRHRTNYEQYF. CDR3 sequence (DNA): TGTGCCAGCAGACACAGGACCAACTACGAGCAGTACTTC.

The rearrangement uses TRBV27 and TRBJ2-3; TRBD2 matches at 9 bases. The CDR3 runs 16 residues. Looked up from germline, CDR1 is MNHEY and CDR2 is SMNVEV (reference sequence). Trimming cost V 5 bases and J 2 bases; bases outside gene matches: 8. The CDR3 DNA follows: TGTGCCAGCAGTCCCTCCACTAGCGGGTACACAGATACGCAGTATTTT. Its translation: CASSPSTSGYTDTQYF.

This clonotype was seen many times. The chain carries TRBV12-3 or TRBV12-4 and TRBJ2-3, with unresolved D. V was pared by 4 bases and J by 3 bases, with 11 bases between. The CDR3 is made up of 14 amino acids. Here the CDR3 DNA reads TGTGCCAGCAGTTACACCCCAGAGACAGATACGCAGTATTTT. It encodes CASSYTPETDTQYF.

This clonotype was counted a few times. The rearrangement uses TRBV29-1 and TRBJ1-4; 7 nucleotides line up with TRBD1. The CDR3 runs 16 residues. V was pared by 1 base and J by 0 bases, with 5 bases of the junction left unmatched. CDR1 SQVTM and CDR2 ANQGSEA come from the germline V gene. The DNA for the CDR3 is TGCAGCGTTGAAGTCCAGGGGGACGCAACTAATGAAAAACTGTTTTTT. Translated: CSVEVQGDATNEKLFF.

The table lists this clonotype with many counts. V and J are TRBV6-6 and TRBJ1-2; possibly TRBD1 for D (5 bases). The ends were cut back, 0 bases at V and 0 bases at J, with 5 bases in the middle. Looked up from germline, CDR1 is MNHNY and CDR2 is SVGAGI (reference sequence). CDR3 size: 14 residues. CDR3 DNA: TGTGCCAGCAGTTACTCGACAGCTAACTATGGCTACACCTTC. Translating gives CASSYSTANYGYTF.

This clonotype was observed a few times. The J gene is TRBJ2-3, the V gene TRBV7-2; weak D call: TRBD2 (6 bases). V lost 5 bases to trimming and J lost 0 bases, with 12 bases between them. Germline loops: CDR1 SGHTA, CDR2 FQGNSA. CDR3 size: 15 residues. CDR3 in amino acids: CASSRLGGSTDTQYF. The CDR3 region has the DNA TGTGCCAGCAGCCGCTTGGGGGGAAGCACAGATACGCAGTATTTT.

This clonotype came up a few times. J is TRBJ2-1 and V is TRBV7-8; 11 positions match TRBD2. This CDR3 spans 15 amino acids. Trimming removed 5 bases from V and 3 bases from J; junction bases left unmatched: 3. The germline V gene has CDR1 SGHVS and CDR2 FQNEAQ. The CDR3 DNA sequence: TGTGCCAGCAGCATTAGCGGGGGGGTCTACAATGAGCAGTTCTTC. Its protein is CASSISGGVYNEQFF.

The J gene is TRBJ1-2, the V gene TRBV7-2; 7 positions agree with TRBD1. This CDR3 has 16 amino acids. Looked up from germline, CDR1 is SGHTA and CDR2 is FQGNSA. Germline trimming cut 5 bases from V and 3 bases from J; bases unmatched to any gene: 12. Written as DNA, the CDR3 is TGTGCCAGCAGCGCCTTGACAGGGCTCGGGCACTATGGCTACACCTTC. Protein product: CASSALTGLGHYGYTF.

This clonotype appeared a few times. This chain uses TRBV10-2 with TRBJ2-7; D gene unclear. Trimming stripped 1 base from V and 4 bases from J, with 8 bases between. Per the germline V gene, CDR1 is WSHSY and CDR2 is SAAADI. This CDR3 region has 13 residues. The DNA for the CDR3 is TGCGCCAGCAGTGAGTTCGAGCAATACGAGCAGTACTTC. Its protein product is CASSEFEQYEQYF.

This chain uses TRBV28 with TRBJ1-2; TRBD1 aligns across 7 bases. The J segment lost 5 bases and the V segment lost 6 bases, leaving 6 bases of the junction unmatched. There are 13 residues in the CDR3. Germline CDR1 reads MDHEN; CDR2 reads SYDVKM. CDR3 in DNA: TGTGCCAGCAGCGACAGGGCTTTGTATGGCTACACCTTC. It codes for CASSDRALYGYTF.

The rearrangement joins TRBV7-9 to TRBJ2-5; TRBD1 aligns across 9 bases. The DNA end is more similar to TRBJ2-7, so the J call may be wrong. The CDR3 extends over 16 amino acids. Germline values: CDR1 SEHNR, CDR2 FQNEAQ (reference sequence). CDR3 in DNA: TGTGCCAGCAGTCAGAACACAGGGGGCGCAAACAACGAGCAGTACTTC. Translation gives CASSQNTGGANNEQYF.